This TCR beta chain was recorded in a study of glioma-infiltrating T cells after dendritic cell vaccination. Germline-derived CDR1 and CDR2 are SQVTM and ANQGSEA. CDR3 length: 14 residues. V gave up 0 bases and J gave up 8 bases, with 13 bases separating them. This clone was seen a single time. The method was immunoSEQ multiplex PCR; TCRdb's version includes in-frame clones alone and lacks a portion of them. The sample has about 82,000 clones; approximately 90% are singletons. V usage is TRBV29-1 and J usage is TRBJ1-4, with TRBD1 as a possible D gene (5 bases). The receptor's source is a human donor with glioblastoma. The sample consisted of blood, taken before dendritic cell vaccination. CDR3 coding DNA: TGCAGCGTTGAAGATCCCGGGGGAAGGGAAAAACTGTTTTTT. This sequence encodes CSVEDPGGREKLFF.